This record covers a single T cell receptor beta chain. One base away lies a much larger clone, so this may be a sequencing read error. The sample originates from a study of spatial heterogeneity in lung cancer. CDR3 length: 14 residues. Per germline, CDR1 KGHSH and CDR2 LQKENI. Between the trimmed V and J ends, which lost 5 bases and 1 base, there was a span of 12 bases. As for time point: blood at routine non-recurrence follow-up after resection. MiXCR, applied by TCRdb to the 5' RACE reads, yields one record per CDR3 protein. This sample has around 32,000 distinct CDR3 sequences, with 10% found just once.

This chain uses TRBV18 with TRBJ2-7, with a possible D match to TRBD1 (6 bases). The specimen comprised PBMCs, sampled at follow-up. The clonotype comes from a female donor with early-stage non-small cell lung cancer. The CDR3 nucleotides are TGTGCCAGCTCAGCCGGGACAACTTCCTACGAGCAGTACTTC. Translating gives CASSAGTTSYEQYF.